The text below deals with one TCR beta chain. This clonotype was observed at least ten times. Its antigen has not been determined. Per-base qualities were not stored, and no clone one base away is much larger. Sequenced on an Illumina HiSeq 1500. The raw public data were reprocessed by TCRdb itself: fastp quality trimming at Q25, MiXCR clonotype calling, in-frame beta chains only. CDR3 protein sequences are deduplicated, and each keeps its most common genes and DNA. Across this sample there are tens of thousands of distinct CDR3 sequences, with roughly 28% seen only once. The ten largest clones add up to 59% of the sample. The meaning of the sample's treatment or condition label: in vitro stimulation with specific CMV peptide epitopes to enrich CMV-specific T cells. For CDR1 and CDR2, the germline V gene lists MDHEN and SYDVKM. V is clipped by 2 bases and J by 4 bases, and the sequence between their germline boundaries is 10 bases long. From its cysteine to its phenylalanine, the CDR3 spans 14 amino acids. Here the CDR3 DNA is all that survives: 42 bases in frame from base 1.

The entry originates in a study of T cell repertoires in cytomegalovirus infection (dated by TCRdb to between 2018 and 2021). Notes on the research overall: Alongside well-studied HLA-B-restricted epitopes, the peptide stimulations were aimed at recently identified HLA-C-restricted CMV epitopes, whose presentation resists viral immunomodulation. The HLA type of each donor mattered for the analysis, because public TCR beta signatures pointed to carriage of CMV infection along with the matching HLA type. Points the paper makes about the study in general: The ex vivo response was dominated by HLA-C-restricted CMV-specific TCR beta clonotypes, which also provided the single most frequent clonotype in two of eight donors. In both this cohort and an independent cohort of 352 donors, the cumulative frequency of public TCR beta family members distinguished carriers of CMV infection plus the relevant HLA type.

This clonotype originated in a human donor in good health (CMV status not recorded). Some clones in this sample may be carry-over from other donors' samples. In this chain, TRBV28 is recombined with TRBJ2-3; TRBD2 is perhaps the D gene, given 5 matching bases. Material: CD8+ T cells from cultured PBMCs, obtained from culture after CMV antigen stimulation. Read as DNA, the sequence is TGTGCCAGCAGTTTACCCGGGGTTCCAGATACGCAGTATTTT. Translated, it gives CASSLPGVPDTQYF.